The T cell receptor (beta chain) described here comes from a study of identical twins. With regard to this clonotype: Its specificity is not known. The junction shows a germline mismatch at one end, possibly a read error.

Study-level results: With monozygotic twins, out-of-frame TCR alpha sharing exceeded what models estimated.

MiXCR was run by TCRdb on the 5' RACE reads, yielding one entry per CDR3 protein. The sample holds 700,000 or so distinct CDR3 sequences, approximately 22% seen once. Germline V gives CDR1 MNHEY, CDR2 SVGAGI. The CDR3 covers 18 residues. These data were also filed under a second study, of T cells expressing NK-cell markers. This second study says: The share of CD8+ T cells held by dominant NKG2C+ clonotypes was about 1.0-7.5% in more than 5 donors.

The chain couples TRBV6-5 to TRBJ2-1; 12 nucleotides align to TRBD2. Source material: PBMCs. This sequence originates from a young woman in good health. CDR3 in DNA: TGTGCCAGCAGTTCCCCTCTCGGCCTAGCGGGAGGGTACAATGAGCAGCTCTTC. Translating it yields CASSSPLGLAGGYNEQLF.